The present TCR beta chain was sequenced within a study of radiotherapy plus CTLA-4 blockade in lung cancer. About the study: Patients showed objective responses in over 15% of cases, and disease control was achieved by about 31%. The study, taken as a whole, reports: Interferon-beta and early blood T cell clone dynamics reportedly predicted response best. Among blood TCR repertoires after radiotherapy plus ipilimumab, tumor-derived clones expanded.

Sequenced by immunoSEQ multiplex PCR; TCRdb stores in-frame clones only, minus some. Among around 70,000 clones listed, around 86% were seen once. Germline CDR1 and CDR2: LNHDA and SQIVND (reference sequence). The CDR3 is made up of 14 amino acids. V was cut by 3 bases and J by 1 base, with 6 bases left in between. Note on this clone: Its antigen is as yet unknown.

The sample here was peripheral blood, taken from a patient treated with radiotherapy plus ipilimumab. The V and J genes are TRBV19 and TRBJ1-4, with unresolved D. This sequence originates from a human donor with non-small cell lung cancer that progressed on radiotherapy plus ipilimumab. The CDR3, as DNA: TGTGCCAGTAGTATCAGTGGAACTAATGAAAAACTGTTTTTT. Protein: CASSISGTNEKLFF.